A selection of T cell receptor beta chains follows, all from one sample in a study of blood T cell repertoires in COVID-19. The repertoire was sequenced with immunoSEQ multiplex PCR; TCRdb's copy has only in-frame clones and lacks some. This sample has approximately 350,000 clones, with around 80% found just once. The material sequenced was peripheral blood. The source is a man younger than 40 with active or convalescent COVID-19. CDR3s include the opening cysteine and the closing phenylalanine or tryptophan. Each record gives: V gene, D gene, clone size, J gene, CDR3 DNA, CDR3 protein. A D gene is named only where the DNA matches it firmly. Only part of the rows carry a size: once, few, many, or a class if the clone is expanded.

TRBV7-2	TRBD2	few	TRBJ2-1	TGTGCCAGCAGCTTAGCCCCCCTCTCTAGCGGGGGGGCCACTGAGCAGTTCTTC	CASSLAPLSSGGATEQFF
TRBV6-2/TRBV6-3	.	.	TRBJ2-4	TGTGCCAGCAGTTTGCGCAGGGGCCTAGCCAAAAACATTCAGTACTTC	CASSLRRGLAKNIQYF
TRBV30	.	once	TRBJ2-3	TGTGCCTGGAGTGTAACTAGCAGCGATACGCAGTATTTT	CAWSVTSSDTQYF
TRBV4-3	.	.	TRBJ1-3	TGCGCCAGCAGCCAAGACAGGGGATTAAACACCATATATTTT	CASSQDRGLNTIYF
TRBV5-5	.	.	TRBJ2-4	TGTGCCAGCAGCCAACAGTCAGCCAAAAACATTCAGTACTTC	CASSQQSAKNIQYF
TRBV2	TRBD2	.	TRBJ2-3	TGTGCCAGCAGTGGGTTCCGGGAGGCAGATACGCAGTATTTT	CASSGFREADTQYF
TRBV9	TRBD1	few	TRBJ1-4	TGTGCCAGCAGCGTAATCCGGGGGACAGGGGATGAAAAACTGTTTTTT	CASSVIRGTGDEKLFF
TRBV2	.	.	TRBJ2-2	TGTGCAGGCCTGGCTAGCCGGAGCGGCGGGGAGCTGTTTTTT	CAGLASRSGGELFF
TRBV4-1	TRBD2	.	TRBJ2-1	TGCGCCAGCCGCTCATCCGGCGGGAGGGCCGCAGATGAGCAGTTCTTC	CASRSSGGRAADEQFF
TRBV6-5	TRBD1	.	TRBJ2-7	TGTGCCAGCAGTTACGCCGGGACAGGGTTCAACGAGCAGTACTTC	CASSYAGTGFNEQYF
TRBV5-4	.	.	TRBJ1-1	TGTGCCAGCAGCGGGCGGGTACGGGGGGGAACTGAAGCTTTCTTT	CASSGRVRGGTEAFF
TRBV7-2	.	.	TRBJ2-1	TGTGCCAGCAGCCTAGGGAGCTCCTACAATGAGCAGTTCTTC	CASSLGSSYNEQFF
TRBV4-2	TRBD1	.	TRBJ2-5	TGTGCCAGCAGCCACGGACAGGGCCAAGAGACCCAGTACTTC	CASSHGQGQETQYF
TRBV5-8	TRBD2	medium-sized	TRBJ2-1	TGTGCCAGCAGCTCCTCAGCGGGGGGGCAAAATGAGCAGTTCTTC	CASSSSAGGQNEQFF
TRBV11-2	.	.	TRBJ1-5	TGTGCCAGCAGCTTAGAAGGTACGAGGAATCAGCCCCAGCATTTT	CASSLEGTRNQPQHF
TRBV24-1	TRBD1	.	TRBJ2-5	TGTGCCACCAGTGGGAAATCGCCGGGACAGGGTACAGAGACCCAGTACTTC	CATSGKSPGQGTETQYF
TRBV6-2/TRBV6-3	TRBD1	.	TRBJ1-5	TGTGCCAGCAGTGACACAGGGGCCGCGCATCAGCCCCAGCATTTT	CASSDTGAAHQPQHF
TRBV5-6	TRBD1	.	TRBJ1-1	TGTGCCAGCAGCACGCTACGGACAGGGGGCGAAGACACTGAAGCTTTCTTT	CASSTLRTGGEDTEAFF
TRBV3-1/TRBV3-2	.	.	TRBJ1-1	TGTGCCAGCAGCTCACGGGGGAGCACTGAAGCTTTCTTT	CASSSRGSTEAFF
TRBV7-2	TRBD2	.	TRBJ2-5	TGTGCCAGCAGCTTCGGGACTAGCGGGAGGGCCCGGGGCGAGACCCAGTACTTC	CASSFGTSGRARGETQYF
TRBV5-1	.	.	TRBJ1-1	TGCGCCAGCAGCTTGGCCGATCGGGTGGAGAGGGCTTTCTTT	CASSLADRVERAFF
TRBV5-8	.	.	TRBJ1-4	TGTGCCAGCAGCACGGGTGAAAAACTGTTTTTT	CASSTGEKLFF
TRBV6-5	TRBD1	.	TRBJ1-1	TGTGCCAGCAGTTCAGACAGGGATATTGGTGAAGCTTTCTTT	CASSSDRDIGEAFF